A selection of T cell receptor beta chains follows, all from one sample in a study of blood T cell repertoires in COVID-19. Sequencing used immunoSEQ multiplex PCR; TCRdb keeps in-frame clones, though not all of them. This sample has some 30,000 clones, with roughly nine tenths found just once. Material for sequencing was peripheral blood. Receptors originate from a human donor with acute or convalescent COVID-19. The donor label of this sample is uncertain. Each CDR3 is given with its conserved first and last residue. The D gene is left open where the match is weak.

j_gene: TRBJ1-4; d_gene: NA; v_gene: TRBV18; CDR3aa: CASSPTTTNEKLFF; CDR3nt: TGTGCCAGCTCACCGACAACAACTAATGAAAAACTGTTTTTT
j_gene: TRBJ2-5; d_gene: TRBD2; v_gene: TRBV24-1; CDR3aa: CATSEPGTSGRETQYF; CDR3nt: TGTGCCACCAGTGAGCCCGGGACTAGCGGGAGGGAGACCCAGTACTTC
j_gene: TRBJ1-5; d_gene: NA; v_gene: TRBV6-1; CDR3aa: CASSESQGGNQPQHF; CDR3nt: TGTGCCAGCAGTGAATCCCAGGGTGGCAATCAGCCCCAGCATTTT
j_gene: TRBJ2-1; d_gene: NA; v_gene: TRBV7-9; CDR3aa: CASSWEVSQGEFF; CDR3nt: TGTGCCAGCAGCTGGGAGGTGAGCCAGGGGGAGTTCTTC
j_gene: TRBJ2-7; d_gene: TRBD2; v_gene: TRBV20-1; CDR3aa: CSASKLAGASYEQYF; CDR3nt: TGCAGTGCTAGTAAACTAGCGGGAGCCTCCTACGAGCAGTACTTC
j_gene: TRBJ2-7; d_gene: TRBD2; v_gene: TRBV20-1; CDR3aa: CSASRWGGGPSEQYF; CDR3nt: TGCAGTGCTAGTCGATGGGGCGGGGGTCCCAGCGAGCAGTACTTC
j_gene: TRBJ1-3; d_gene: NA; v_gene: TRBV2; CDR3aa: CASRYDSPSGNTIYF; CDR3nt: TGTGCCAGCAGGTACGACAGCCCCTCTGGAAACACCATATATTTT
j_gene: TRBJ2-7; d_gene: NA; v_gene: TRBV7-9; CDR3aa: CASSPGDQTYEQYF; CDR3nt: TGTGCCAGCAGCCCAGGGGATCAAACTTACGAGCAGTACTTC
j_gene: TRBJ1-2; d_gene: NA; v_gene: TRBV5-4; CDR3aa: CASSPEFNYGYTF; CDR3nt: TGTGCCAGCAGCCCGGAGTTCAACTATGGCTACACCTTC
j_gene: TRBJ2-3; d_gene: NA; v_gene: TRBV7-9; CDR3aa: CASTSMARELDTQYF; CDR3nt: TGTGCCAGCACCTCCATGGCCCGGGAGCTGGATACGCAGTATTTT
j_gene: TRBJ2-7; d_gene: TRBD1; v_gene: TRBV19; CDR3aa: CAIRKKGRQGADEQYF; CDR3nt: TGTGCCATACGTAAAAAAGGGCGACAGGGGGCGGACGAGCAGTACTTC
j_gene: TRBJ2-3; d_gene: TRBD2; v_gene: TRBV5-1; CDR3aa: CASSLEVAGSWTDTQYF; CDR3nt: TGCGCCAGCAGCTTGGAGGTAGCGGGGAGTTGGACAGATACGCAGTATTTT
j_gene: TRBJ2-3; d_gene: TRBD2; v_gene: TRBV6-1; CDR3aa: CASSEWASGGTDTQYF; CDR3nt: TGTGCCAGCAGTGAATGGGCTAGCGGGGGCACAGATACGCAGTATTTT
j_gene: TRBJ2-3; d_gene: NA; v_gene: TRBV20-1; CDR3aa: CSARGKGPQYF; CDR3nt: TGCAGTGCTAGAGGCAAGGGGCCGCAGTATTTT
j_gene: TRBJ1-5; d_gene: NA; v_gene: TRBV19; CDR3aa: CASSIGTYSNQPQHF; CDR3nt: TGTGCCAGTAGTATCGGGACATATAGCAATCAGCCCCAGCATTTT
j_gene: TRBJ2-5; d_gene: TRBD2; v_gene: TRBV9; CDR3aa: CASSVGSGTQETQYF; CDR3nt: TGTGCCAGCAGCGTAGGCAGCGGGACCCAAGAGACCCAGTACTTC
j_gene: TRBJ1-1; d_gene: NA; v_gene: TRBV18; CDR3aa: CASSPQWGGNTEAFF; CDR3nt: TGTGCCAGCTCACCGCAGTGGGGAGGAAACACTGAAGCTTTCTTT
j_gene: TRBJ2-7; d_gene: TRBD1; v_gene: TRBV6-5; CDR3aa: CASSYRTGVYEQYF; CDR3nt: TGTGCCAGCAGTTATCGGACAGGGGTTTACGAGCAGTACTTC
j_gene: TRBJ1-2; d_gene: NA; v_gene: TRBV19; CDR3aa: CASRSQGYGYTF; CDR3nt: TGTGCCAGTAGGTCACAGGGCTATGGCTACACCTTC
j_gene: TRBJ1-1; d_gene: NA; v_gene: TRBV27; CDR3aa: CASSQYGVGDTEAFF; CDR3nt: TGTGCCAGCAGTCAGTACGGGGTCGGGGACACTGAAGCTTTCTTT
j_gene: TRBJ1-1; d_gene: TRBD1; v_gene: TRBV5-6; CDR3aa: CASSSGQGAWTEAFF; CDR3nt: TGTGCCAGCAGCTCGGGACAGGGGGCATGGACTGAAGCTTTCTTT
j_gene: TRBJ1-2; d_gene: TRBD1; v_gene: TRBV18; CDR3aa: CASSPLGTGAHNYGYTF; CDR3nt: TGTGCCAGCTCCCCCCTTGGGACAGGGGCCCACAACTATGGCTACACCTTC